Listed below are T cell receptor beta chains from one sample, sequenced in a study of vaccination effects on CD4 cells after COVID-19. This table comes from immunoSEQ multiplex PCR, and its TCRdb copy is limited to in-frame clones, with some not included. The sample holds roughly 15,000 clones; around 84% are singletons and the top ten take less than 35%. The antigens these receptors bind are not known. The input for sequencing was CD4+ T cells from PBMCs cultured with HCoV-NL63 spike peptides, taken after COVID-19 vaccination. The receptors originated from a human donor who had a prior SARS-CoV-2 infection. Both conserved end residues are part of each CDR3. Each record gives: CDR3 protein, CDR3 DNA, V gene, clone size, D gene, J gene. D genes are given only for firm matches. Clone size is stated in some rows and not others, as once, few, many or a class when expanded.

CDR3 protein: CASSPKRGGSYEQYF
CDR3 DNA: TGTGCCAGCAGCCCTAAGCGGGGGGGTTCCTACGAGCAGTACTTC
V gene: TRBV6-2/TRBV6-3
clone size: .
D gene: TRBD2
J gene: TRBJ2-7

CDR3 protein: CASSKRTGNNQPQHF
CDR3 DNA: TGTGCCAGTAGTAAAAGGACAGGGAACAATCAGCCCCAGCATTTT
V gene: TRBV19
clone size: once
D gene: TRBD1
J gene: TRBJ1-5

CDR3 protein: CASSLDPRGWETQYF
CDR3 DNA: TGTGCCAGCAGCTTAGACCCACGAGGTTGGGAGACCCAGTACTTC
V gene: TRBV7-2
clone size: .
D gene: .
J gene: TRBJ2-5

CDR3 protein: CASSQDPPYSPLHF
CDR3 DNA: TGTGCCAGCAGCCAAGATCCCCCCTATTCACCCCTCCACTTT
V gene: TRBV14
clone size: .
D gene: .
J gene: TRBJ1-6

CDR3 protein: CASGTHSNQPQHF
CDR3 DNA: TGTGCCAGCGGGACCCATAGCAATCAGCCCCAGCATTTT
V gene: TRBV7-2
clone size: .
D gene: .
J gene: TRBJ1-5

CDR3 protein: CASSLTETYEQYF
CDR3 DNA: TGCGCCAGCAGCTTGACAGAGACCTACGAGCAGTACTTC
V gene: TRBV5-1
clone size: .
D gene: .
J gene: TRBJ2-7

CDR3 protein: CASSGRDGGYTF
CDR3 DNA: TGTGCCAGCAGCGGCCGGGACGGTGGCTACACCTTC
V gene: TRBV9
clone size: .
D gene: .
J gene: TRBJ1-2

CDR3 protein: CASSPRLAGIYNEQFF
CDR3 DNA: TGTGCCAGCAGCCCGCGACTAGCGGGGATTTACAATGAGCAGTTCTTC
V gene: TRBV9
clone size: .
D gene: TRBD2
J gene: TRBJ2-1

CDR3 protein: CASSVGQGTEAFF
CDR3 DNA: TGTGCCAGCAGCGTGGGACAGGGCACTGAAGCTTTCTTT
V gene: TRBV11-2
clone size: .
D gene: TRBD1
J gene: TRBJ1-1

CDR3 protein: CASSTGLAGGDEQFF
CDR3 DNA: TGTGCCAGCTCCACGGGACTAGCGGGAGGGGATGAGCAGTTCTTC
V gene: TRBV18
clone size: .
D gene: TRBD2
J gene: TRBJ2-1

CDR3 protein: CASSFGQARSPPEPQHF
CDR3 DNA: TGTGCCAGCAGCTTCGGACAGGCGAGATCTCCTCCGGAGCCCCAGCATTTT
V gene: TRBV5-5
clone size: few
D gene: TRBD1
J gene: TRBJ1-5

CDR3 protein: CASSPAGTGYGYTF
CDR3 DNA: TGTGCCAGCAGCCCTGCCGGGACAGGGTACGGCTACACCTTC
V gene: TRBV7-3
clone size: .
D gene: TRBD1
J gene: TRBJ1-2